Below, 26 T cell receptor beta chains from the same sample are listed, as sequenced in a study of cytomegalovirus exposure and HLA in healthy donors. PCR used 60 Vbeta primers and 13 Jbeta primers. TCRdb's table, derived via immunoSEQ multiplex PCR, lists solely in-frame clones and lacks some. This table has around 110,000 clones, more than 65% appearing once. The specimen sequenced was PBMCs. These receptors originate from a young man in good health and CMV-seronegative.

This chain links TRBV7-2 with TRBJ2-1, with unresolved D. The CDR3 has 14 residues. Germline V CDR1 and CDR2: SGHTA, FQGNSA. V was cut by 1 base and J by 10 bases, with 14 bases left in between. The CDR3 reads CASSLGSLPGEQFF. The DNA of the CDR3 is TGTGCCAGCAGCTTAGGGTCACTCCCAGGCGAGCAGTTCTTC.

The rearrangement uses TRBV7-2 and TRBJ2-4; tentatively, D is TRBD2 (5 bases). The CDR3 is made up of 13 amino acids. Germline values: CDR1 SGHTA, CDR2 FQGNSA. Trimming removed 3 bases at V and 8 bases at J, with 11 bases between. CDR3 loop: CASSFGSGDIQYF. The CDR3, as DNA: TGTGCCAGCAGCTTTGGGTCCGGGGACATTCAGTACTTC.

The gene calls are TRBV9 and TRBJ1-1; D not certain. Per the germline V gene, CDR1 is SGDLS and CDR2 is YYNGEE. The CDR3 length is 15 residues. Trimming stripped 4 bases from V and 0 bases from J, with 13 bases between. CDR3 coding DNA: TGTGCCAGCAGCCCCGATGTGAGGGTGAACACTGAAGCTTTCTTT. Amino acids: CASSPDVRVNTEAFF. The entire variable domain, with the rest obtained from reference TRBV9 and TRBJ1-1, is as follows: DSGVTQTPKHLITATGQRVTLRCSPRSGDLSVYWYQQSLDQGLQFLIQYYNGEERAKGNILERFSAQQFPDLHSELNLSSLELGDSALYFCASSPDVRVNTEAFFGQGTRLTVV.

CDR3 sequence: CASRNQGAGGYTF. CDR3 sequence (DNA): TGTGCCAGCAGGAACCAGGGGGCGGGAGGCTACACCTTC. The chain couples TRBV5-6 to TRBJ1-2; 8 nucleotides agree with TRBD1. The CDR3 loop spans 13 amino acids. V gave up 5 bases and J gave up 8 bases; unmatched junction bases: 8. Germline CDR1 SGHDT, CDR2 YYEEEE.

In this sample, this clone turned up once. The gene calls are TRBV19 and TRBJ2-3; D call uncertain. Deletions cut 10 bases from V and 1 base from J, with 6 bases between. The germline gives CDR1 LNHDA, CDR2 SQIVND (reference sequence). This CDR3 comprises 11 residues. CDR3 amino acids: CATSRTDTQYF. The DNA of the CDR3 is TGTGCCACGAGCCGCACAGATACGCAGTATTTT.

The sample holds one count of this clone. The germline gene is not matched at one end of the junction; a read error may be the cause. The chain uses TRBV7-7 and TRBJ2-3; 11 positions agree with TRBD1. The germline V gene has CDR1 SSHAT and CDR2 FNYEAQ (reference sequence). The CDR3 length is 16 residues. The CDR3 loop reads CASSPGTGGWPDTQYF. DNA for the CDR3: TGTGCTAGCAGCCCGGGGACAGGGGGGTGGCCAGATACGCAGTATTTT.

V gene TRBV10-1 combines with J gene TRBJ2-7; 8 positions agree with TRBD1. Trimming cost V 10 bases and J 5 bases; bases outside gene matches: 13. Germline-derived CDR1 and CDR2 are WNHNN and SYGVQD (reference sequence). There are 14 residues in the CDR3. CDR3 protein: CATLHRGMVDEQYF. DNA of the CDR3: TGCGCCACCTTACACAGGGGGATGGTGGACGAGCAGTACTTC.

The chain carries TRBV6-1 and TRBJ2-7; possibly TRBD2 for D (6 bases). Trimming shortened V by 8 bases and J by 2 bases, and 16 bases separated the two germline ends. The CDR3 has 14 amino acids. CDR1 and CDR2 (germline): MNHNS, SASEGT. The CDR3 DNA sequence: TGTGCCAGCGCCGGAGGGACGGAGCCCTACGAGCAGTACTTC. Protein sequence: CASAGGTEPYEQYF.

This rearrangement joins TRBV28 to TRBJ1-1; D is undetermined. The germline V and J ends were trimmed by 4 bases and 0 bases, with 12 bases remaining between them. Germline assignment: CDR1 MDHEN and CDR2 SYDVKM. The CDR3 runs to 15 residues. As DNA, the CDR3 is TGTGCCAGCAGTTCGCCGACGCGGGTGAACACTGAAGCTTTCTTT. It encodes CASSSPTRVNTEAFF.

This clone was found a few times. This chain links TRBV2 with TRBJ2-3; the match to TRBD1 covers 8 bases. This CDR3 contains 15 residues. With V trimmed by 8 bases and J by 4 bases, 11 bases remained unmatched. CDR1 SNHLY and CDR2 FYNNEI come from the germline V gene. The CDR3: CASGAGTGQADTQYF. The CDR3 coding sequence is TGTGCCAGCGGGGCCGGGACAGGTCAGGCAGATACGCAGTATTTT.

The chain is built from TRBV6-1 and TRBJ1-5; 7 positions agree with TRBD1. The CDR3 runs to 14 residues. Germline loops: CDR1 MNHNS, CDR2 SASEGT. V lost 9 bases and J lost 0; bases outside the gene matches: 5. The CDR3 DNA reads TGTGCCAGTTTGACAGGGACTAGCAATCAGCCCCAGCATTTT. It translates to CASLTGTSNQPQHF.

The chain has TRBV4-1 and TRBJ2-1, with 7 bases aligning to TRBD2. This CDR3 is 13 amino acids long. J was trimmed by 10 bases and V by 0 bases; bases with no gene match: 3. CDR1 and CDR2 from the germline V gene are MGHRA and YSYEKL. The CDR3: CASSQEGAGEQFF. CDR3 nucleotide sequence: TGCGCCAGCAGCCAAGAAGGAGCGGGGGAGCAGTTCTTC.

V is TRBV6-4 and J is TRBJ1-5; D is ambiguous. V was shortened by 5 bases and J by 6 bases, with 11 bases between the two germline ends. The CDR3 covers 13 residues. In germline, CDR1 is MRHNA, CDR2 SNTAGT. The CDR3 DNA is TGTGCCAGCAGTAGAACAGAGGGTCAGCCCCAGCATTTT. Protein product: CASSRTEGQPQHF.

V usage is TRBV11-3 and J usage is TRBJ2-5; 11 nucleotides match TRBD2. CDR1 SGHNT and CDR2 YENEEA come from the germline V gene. The CDR3 covers 15 residues. The V and J ends lost 5 bases and 5 bases, in that order; junction bases with no gene match: 7. CDR3 DNA sequence: TGTGCCAGCAGCACCCGACTAGCGGGGATGGAGACCCAGTACTTC. This codes for CASSTRLAGMETQYF.

The rearrangement links TRBV7-3 to TRBJ2-1; D is unresolved. Germline V gene lookup returns CDR1 SGHTA and CDR2 FQGTGA. This CDR3 spans 13 amino acids. Trimming cost V 1 base and J 8 bases, with 9 bases left between them. CDR3 DNA sequence: TGTGCCAGCAGCTTAAAGACCGCGGATGAGCAGTTCTTC. Translated, it gives CASSLKTADEQFF. The full variable domain, in which reference TRBV7-3 and TRBJ2-1 provide the parts outside the CDR3, is GAGVSQTPSNKVTEKGKYVELRCDPISGHTALYWYRQSLGQGPEFLIYFQGTGAADDSGLPNDRFFAVRPEGSVSTLKIQRTERGDSAVYLCASSLKTADEQFFGPGTRLTVL.

The gene calls are TRBV9 and TRBJ1-2; D is ambiguous. The V gene lost 4 bases and the J gene lost 7 bases, with 20 bases spanning the gap. This CDR3 is 15 amino acids long. Germline V CDR1 and CDR2: SGDLS, YYNGEE. This CDR3 reads CASSPRQYYGVGYTF. Written as DNA, the CDR3 is TGTGCCAGCAGCCCCCGCCAGTATTATGGTGTTGGCTACACCTTC.

The chain combines TRBV7-6 with TRBJ1-4, with 8 positions matching TRBD1. Germline V gene lookup returns CDR1 SGHVS and CDR2 FNYEAQ. The ends lost 5 bases at V and 8 bases at J; junction bases unmatched: 7. This CDR3 region has 14 residues. In nucleotides, the CDR3 is TGTGCCAGCAGCCACAGGGGGGTACGAGAAAAACTGTTTTTT. Translating gives CASSHRGVREKLFF.

This clone was counted a single time. The V and J genes are TRBV11-3 and TRBJ2-3; the D gene is possibly TRBD2 (5 bases). CDR1 is SGHNT, CDR2 YENEEA, per germline. The V and J ends lost 3 bases and 2 bases respectively, with 12 bases between them. CDR3 length: 15 amino acids. The chain's CDR3 is CASSLGSRSTDTQYF. Here the CDR3 DNA reads TGTGCCAGCAGCTTGGGGAGTCGATCCACAGATACGCAGTATTTT. The variable domain in full, with the rest retrieved from reference TRBV11-3 and TRBJ2-3, is EAGVVQSPRYKIIEKKQPVAFWCNPISGHNTLYWYLQNLGQGPELLIRYENEEAVDDSQLPKDRFSAERLKGVDSTLKIQPAELGDSAVYLCASSLGSRSTDTQYFGPGTRLTVL.

The gene calls are TRBV2 and TRBJ1-5; unclear D gene. The germline V gene has CDR1 SNHLY and CDR2 FYNNEI. Deletions cut 8 bases from V and 2 bases from J, with 10 bases between. This CDR3 region has 13 residues. Here the CDR3 DNA reads TGTGCCAGCGCCCCTCTAGGCAATCAGCCCCAGCATTTT. It specifies CASAPLGNQPQHF.

This clone was observed a few times. J is TRBJ1-1 and V is TRBV6-5; possible D gene TRBD1, 6 bases. Germline CDR1 is MNHEY and CDR2 is SVGAGI. This CDR3 comprises 15 residues. Trimming removed 4 bases from V and 0 bases from J, with 12 bases in between. This chain's CDR3 is CASSFDGTMNTEAFF. DNA of the CDR3: TGTGCCAGCAGTTTTGACGGGACAATGAACACTGAAGCTTTCTTT.

For the CDR3, the DNA is TGTGCCAGCAGCTTCCCCGGGACAGGGGGGGAGACCCAGTACTTC. It specifies CASSFPGTGGETQYF. J is TRBJ2-5 and V is TRBV4-2; 11 bases agree with TRBD1. The CDR3 covers 15 residues. Germline V CDR1 and CDR2: LGHNA, YNFKEQ. The junction had 7 bases not matched to a gene; V was cut back by 5 bases and J by 5 bases.

The table lists this clone with a few counts. The rearrangement uses TRBV7-2 and TRBJ2-3; 11 bases match TRBD2. The CDR3 totals 16 residues. V was pared by 5 bases and J by 3 bases, with 7 bases of the junction left unmatched. Germline V gene sequence: CDR1 SGHTA, CDR2 FQGNSA. The CDR3 nucleotides read TGTGCCAGCAGCGTTAGCGGGAGGGCCGGGACAGATACGCAGTATTTT. Its translation: CASSVSGRAGTDTQYF.

This clone was seen a few times. This rearrangement joins TRBV6-6 to TRBJ2-2; D is unclear. The CDR3 length is 14 residues. Deletions cut 4 bases from V and 3 bases from J, with 9 bases between. From germline, CDR1 is MNHNY and CDR2 SVGAGI (reference sequence). The CDR3, as DNA: TGTGCCAGCAGTTCTCAGGATTACACCGGGGAGCTGTTTTTT. This translates into CASSSQDYTGELFF.

In this sample, this clone turned up once. The CDR3 spells CASSRAGGGYGYTF. DNA for the CDR3: TGTGCCAGCAGCCGGGCAGGGGGAGGCTATGGCTACACCTTC. The rearrangement links TRBV7-3 to TRBJ1-2; the match to TRBD1 covers 7 bases. Germline V gene data show CDR1 as SGHTA and CDR2 as FQGTGA. This CDR3 region has 14 residues. With V trimmed by 5 bases and J by 4 bases, 7 bases remained unmatched.

This clone showed up just once. The J gene is TRBJ1-5, the V gene TRBV30; 11 bases are shared with TRBD1. The germline CDR1 and CDR2 sequences are GTSNPN and SVGIG (reference sequence). The CDR3 contains 15 residues. With 2 bases clipped from V and 6 bases from J, the junction kept 6 bases outside the gene matches. The CDR3 is CAWSIGTGGSQPQHF. For the CDR3, the DNA is TGTGCCTGGAGTATCGGGACAGGGGGAAGTCAGCCCCAGCATTTT.

This clone was counted between two and nine times. The chain carries TRBV6-1 and TRBJ2-1, with TRBD2 matching over 7 bases. The CDR3 consists of 15 residues. Germline V gene data show CDR1 as MNHNS and CDR2 as SASEGT. V dropped 4 bases and J dropped 8; count of bases not matched to a gene: 11. CDR3 region: CASSVRAGPFDEQFF. The CDR3 coding sequence is TGTGCCAGCAGTGTTCGAGCGGGACCCTTCGATGAGCAGTTCTTC.